The 28 T cell receptor beta chains below come from one sample, sequenced in a study of radiation and T cells in renal cell carcinoma. Clones were sequenced by immunoSEQ multiplex PCR, and TCRdb holds only the in-frame ones, with some missing. This table has about 25,000 clones, roughly 50% appearing once. Specified treatment: treatment-naive control, cytoreductive nephrectomy. The sequencing used tumor tissue, collected from a patient whose treatment was nephrectomy without radiotherapy. These TCRs come from a man aged 40-49 years with renal cell carcinoma.

This clone showed up many times. The chain combines TRBV7-6 with TRBJ1-6; 9 bases are shared with TRBD1. CDR1 SGHVS and CDR2 FNYEAQ come from the germline V gene. The CDR3 sequence is 15 residues long. The junction had 3 bases not matched to a gene; V was cut back by 2 bases and J by 7 bases. The CDR3 loop reads CASSLQDRGNSPLHF. CDR3 nucleotide sequence: TGTGCCAGCAGCTTACAGGACAGGGGCAATTCACCCCTCCACTTT.

This clone turned up a few times. The chain employs TRBV28 and TRBJ2-1; a possible D gene is TRBD2 (5 bases). V was pared by 6 bases and J by 6 bases, with 18 bases between. Germline-derived CDR1 and CDR2 are MDHEN and SYDVKM. This CDR3 is 15 amino acids long. CDR3 sequence (DNA): TGTGCCAGCAGCGTCGGAGGATTACCCACCAATGAGCAGTTCTTC. Protein product: CASSVGGLPTNEQFF.

The chain joins TRBV29-1 to TRBJ1-6, with a weak D call TRBD1 (5 bases). The CDR3 consists of 13 residues. With 7 bases removed from V and 8 bases from J, the gap between germline ends came to 15 bases. Germline V gene data show CDR1 as SQVTM and CDR2 as ANQGSEA. CDR3 loop: CSAREGRDSPLHF. The CDR3 bases are TGCAGCGCCCGTGAGGGGAGAGATTCACCCCTCCACTTT.

V and J are TRBV4-1 and TRBJ1-2; D is uncertain. V shed 2 bases and J shed 4 bases, with 8 bases lying between them. The V gene's germline CDR1 is MGHRA and CDR2 YSYEKL. The CDR3 spans 13 residues. The CDR3 sequence is CASSQPEGYGYTF. In nucleotides, the CDR3 is TGCGCCAGCAGCCAACCAGAGGGCTATGGCTACACCTTC.

There are a few counts of this clone. The gene calls are TRBV6-1 and TRBJ2-7; D perhaps matches TRBD2 (5 bases). V lost 7 bases and J lost 5, with 9 bases in between. Germline CDR1 reads MNHNS; CDR2 reads SASEGT. The CDR3 spans 11 residues. DNA of the CDR3: TGTGCCAGCATCGAGAGGGACGAGCAGTACTTC. Protein sequence: CASIERDEQYF.

The rearrangement links TRBV7-9 to TRBJ2-6; no definite D call. This CDR3 is 15 amino acids long. The V gene lost 7 bases and the J gene lost 0 bases, with 10 bases spanning the gap. Germline V lookup: CDR1 SEHNR, CDR2 FQNEAQ (reference sequence). This CDR3 reads CASTIVRSGANVLTF. The DNA of the CDR3 is TGTGCCAGCACCATCGTTCGCTCTGGGGCCAACGTCCTGACTTTC.

The V gene is TRBV10-2, the J gene TRBJ2-3, with D tentatively TRBD2 (5 bases). V was clipped by 6 bases and J by 6 bases, with 10 bases between them. Germline CDR1 and CDR2: WSHSY and SAAADI. The CDR3 loop spans 12 amino acids. The CDR3 here is CASREAPDTQYF. CDR3 bases: TGCGCCAGCAGGGAGGCCCCTGATACGCAGTATTTT.

This chain joins TRBV14 and TRBJ1-2; 9 bases fit TRBD1. V trimming: 4 bases; J trimming: 5 bases; junction bases outside the gene matches: 17. Germline CDR1 SGHDN, CDR2 FVKESK. The CDR3 loop spans 18 amino acids. The DNA of the CDR3 is TGTGCCAGCAGCCGTAACCGGGACAGGGATGCTTTCCCGTATGGCTACACCTTC. This gives the protein CASSRNRDRDAFPYGYTF.

The table lists this clone with many counts. The chain has TRBV28 and TRBJ1-2; TRBD1 might be the D (5 bases). Trimming took off 5 bases at V and 4 bases at J, with 14 bases between the two ends. Germline-derived CDR1 and CDR2 are MDHEN and SYDVKM. The CDR3 runs 14 residues. CDR3 loop: CASSDRQSLYGYTF. CDR3 nucleotides: TGTGCCAGCAGTGATAGACAGAGCCTCTATGGCTACACCTTC.

The genes are TRBV11-3 and TRBJ1-2; 12 bases are shared with TRBD1. In germline, CDR1 is SGHNT, CDR2 YENEEA. The V segment lost 1 base and the J segment 8 bases; nucleotides outside the gene matches: 5. The CDR3 has 15 residues. CDR3 protein: CASSLAGQGASGYTF. DNA of the CDR3: TGTGCCAGCAGCTTAGCGGGACAGGGGGCTTCGGGCTACACCTTC.

There are a few counts of this clone. The chain combines TRBV5-4 with TRBJ2-7; 11 positions match TRBD1. The V segment lost 4 bases and the J segment 5 bases; nucleotides outside the gene matches: 5. Germline V lookup: CDR1 SGHNT, CDR2 YYREEE (reference sequence). This CDR3 comprises 14 residues. CDR3 protein: CASSLGQGANEQYV. The CDR3 bases are TGTGCCAGCAGCCTCGGACAGGGGGCGAACGAGCAGTACGTC.

Note on this clone: This CDR3 is also generated by other DNA sequences in the sample. The chain is built from TRBV5-1 and TRBJ1-3; D uncertain. Trimming removed 0 bases from V and 0 bases from J, with 7 bases in between. The germline V gene has CDR1 SGHRS and CDR2 YFSETQ. There are 15 residues in the CDR3. The CDR3 DNA is TGCGCCAGCAGCTTGGCCGGCAGCTCTGGAAACACCATATATTTT. Protein product: CASSLAGSSGNTIYF.

This clone turned up a few times. V gene TRBV9 combines with J gene TRBJ2-2; TRBD2 is a possible D gene (6 bases). This CDR3 contains 15 residues. Germline V gene data show CDR1 as SGDLS and CDR2 as YYNGEE. The V gene lost 3 bases and the J gene lost 1 base, with 10 bases spanning the gap. This CDR3 is CASSGGTLNTGELFF. CDR3 sequence (DNA): TGTGCCAGCAGCGGCGGGACTCTGAACACCGGGGAGCTGTTTTTT.

By share, this clone counts as medium-sized. J is TRBJ1-1 and V is TRBV7-2; TRBD1 is a possible D gene (5 bases). The V and J ends lost 0 bases and 11 bases respectively, with 16 bases between them. Germline values: CDR1 SGHTA, CDR2 FQGNSA. This CDR3 has 14 amino acids. CDR3 bases: TGTGCCAGCAGCTTAGCGGGGGTGACCCCGACGGCTTTCTTT. It yields the protein CASSLAGVTPTAFF.

V gene TRBV10-2 combines with J gene TRBJ1-6; D is undetermined. V gave up 3 bases and J gave up 8 bases, with 11 bases separating them. In germline, CDR1 is WSHSY, CDR2 SAAADI. The CDR3 is 14 amino acids. As DNA, the CDR3 is TGCGCCAGCAGTGACGTGGGTATTGATTCACCCCTCCACTTT. This codes for CASSDVGIDSPLHF.

The rearrangement links TRBV28 to TRBJ1-2; TRBD1 aligns across 9 bases. This CDR3 is 14 amino acids long. V lost 5 bases and J lost 6; bases outside the gene matches: 7. From germline, CDR1 is MDHEN and CDR2 SYDVKM. CDR3: CASSTGTGLNGYTF. CDR3 coding DNA: TGTGCCAGCAGTACCGGGACAGGGTTGAATGGCTACACCTTC.

J is TRBJ1-1 and V is TRBV5-4; 10 positions match TRBD1. Germline assignment: CDR1 SGHNT and CDR2 YYREEE (reference sequence). This CDR3 has 15 residues. Trimming took 4 bases from V and 3 from J; bases not matched to a gene: 6. CDR3 sequence (DNA): TGTGCCAGCAGCCCTTCGGACAGGGGGGACACTGAAGCTTTCTTT. Its translation: CASSPSDRGDTEAFF.

This CDR3 is CASSLRQFNEAFF. CDR3 DNA sequence: TGTGCCAGCAGCTTACGACAGTTTAATGAAGCTTTCTTT. The chain combines TRBV5-5 with TRBJ1-1; possibly TRBD1 for D (5 bases). Looked up from germline, CDR1 is SGHKS and CDR2 is YYEKEE (reference sequence). This CDR3 contains 13 residues. V lost 2 bases and J 7 bases, leaving 12 bases between the germline ends.

This clone was detected only once. The J gene is TRBJ1-2, the V gene TRBV29-1; 7 nucleotides line up with TRBD1. The germline V gene has CDR1 SQVTM and CDR2 ANQGSEA. The junction had 4 bases not matched to a gene; V was cut back by 4 bases and J by 2 bases. The CDR3 is 13 amino acids. CDR3 nucleotide sequence: TGCAGCGTTGGGCAGGGGGACAACTATGGCTACACCTTC. Translating gives CSVGQGDNYGYTF. The full variable domain, completed using reference TRBV29-1 and TRBJ1-2, is SAVISQKPSRDICQRGTSLTIQCQVDSQVTMMFWYRQQPGQSLTLIATANQGSEATYESGFVIDKFPISRPNLTFSTLTVSNMSPEDSSIYLCSVGQGDNYGYTFGSGTRLTVV.

This clone was seen a handful of times. DNA for the CDR3: TGTGCCAGTACCGTCACCCCGGGACAGGGTACGGAACTGTTTTTT. Protein sequence: CASTVTPGQGTELFF. The rearrangement uses TRBV19 and TRBJ1-4, with TRBD1 matching over 9 bases. CDR3 size: 15 residues. CDR1 LNHDA and CDR2 SQIVND come from the germline V gene (reference sequence). Germline trimming cut 7 bases from V and 12 bases from J; bases unmatched to any gene: 15.

Only a few counts were recorded for this clone. Additional DNA sequences in this sample encode the identical CDR3. The chain links TRBV11-2 to TRBJ2-2; no clear D. CDR1 and CDR2 (germline): SGHAT, FQNNGV. Trimming removed 2 bases at V and 6 bases at J, with 4 bases between. The CDR3 covers 12 residues. This chain's CDR3 is CASSLSSGELFF. The DNA of the CDR3 is TGTGCCAGCAGCTTATCCTCCGGGGAGCTGTTTTTT.

The genes are TRBV7-2 and TRBJ1-1; D uncertain. The CDR3 loop spans 13 amino acids. Trimming took 0 bases from V and 3 from J, leaving 5 bases between them. Per the germline V gene, CDR1 is SGHTA and CDR2 is FQGNSA. This CDR3 is CASSLAEDTEAFF. The CDR3 DNA reads as TGTGCCAGCAGCTTAGCCGAGGACACTGAAGCTTTCTTT.

The genes are TRBV28 and TRBJ1-2; TRBD1 matches at 8 bases. The V gene's germline CDR1 is MDHEN and CDR2 SYDVKM. The CDR3 consists of 16 residues. Germline trimming cut 2 bases from V and 4 bases from J; bases unmatched to any gene: 9. The CDR3 DNA reads as TGTGCCAGCAGTTTAGCGGGACGCAGGGGGCTCTATGGCTACACCTTC. This sequence encodes CASSLAGRRGLYGYTF.

The V gene is TRBV6-5, the J gene TRBJ1-6, with TRBD1 as a possible D gene (6 bases). This CDR3 spans 14 amino acids. V shed 4 bases and J shed 4 bases, with 8 bases lying between them. In germline, CDR1 is MNHEY, CDR2 SVGAGI. The CDR3 loop reads CASSSDRYNSPLHF. Here the CDR3 DNA reads TGTGCCAGCAGTTCGGACAGATATAATTCACCCCTCCACTTT.

This chain links TRBV9 with TRBJ2-6; the D is unclear. V lost 4 bases to trimming and J lost 0 bases, with 20 bases between them. The CDR3 consists of 19 residues. Germline V lookup: CDR1 SGDLS, CDR2 YYNGEE. The CDR3 loop is CASSPQLGSARSGANVLTF. CDR3 bases: TGTGCCAGCAGCCCGCAGTTGGGGTCGGCGCGCTCTGGGGCCAACGTCCTGACTTTC. Based on the CDR3 plus reference TRBV9 and TRBJ2-6, the full variable domain is DSGVTQTPKHLITATGQRVTLRCSPRSGDLSVYWYQQSLDQGLQFLIQYYNGEERAKGNILERFSAQQFPDLHSELNLSSLELGDSALYFCASSPQLGSARSGANVLTFGAGSRLTVL.

This chain links TRBV5-1 with TRBJ1-1, with TRBD1 identical over 8 bases. CDR1 and CDR2 from the germline V gene are SGHRS and YFSETQ. J gave up 11 bases and V 0 bases, and 3 bases lay outside the gene matches. CDR3 length: 12 residues. The CDR3 loop reads CASSLEDRVAFF. CDR3 bases: TGCGCCAGCAGCTTGGAGGACAGGGTGGCTTTCTTT.

This sequence joins TRBV27 and TRBJ1-4, with D possibly TRBD1 on 6 matching bases. Germline CDR1 MNHEY, CDR2 SMNVEV (reference sequence). Trimming stripped 5 bases from V and 8 bases from J, with 15 bases between. This CDR3 has 14 residues. CDR3 bases: TGTGCCAGCAGTACCTGGGGGGCCGGGGAAAAACTGTTTTTT. Translated: CASSTWGAGEKLFF.

Only one count was recorded for this clone. V and J are TRBV5-1 and TRBJ2-5; no clear D. The germline CDR1 and CDR2 sequences are SGHRS and YFSETQ. The CDR3 totals 14 residues. The ends were cut back, 3 bases at V and 1 base at J, with 10 bases in the middle. CDR3 in amino acids: CASSYGRSQETQYF. DNA of the CDR3: TGCGCCAGCAGCTATGGAAGAAGCCAAGAGACCCAGTACTTC.